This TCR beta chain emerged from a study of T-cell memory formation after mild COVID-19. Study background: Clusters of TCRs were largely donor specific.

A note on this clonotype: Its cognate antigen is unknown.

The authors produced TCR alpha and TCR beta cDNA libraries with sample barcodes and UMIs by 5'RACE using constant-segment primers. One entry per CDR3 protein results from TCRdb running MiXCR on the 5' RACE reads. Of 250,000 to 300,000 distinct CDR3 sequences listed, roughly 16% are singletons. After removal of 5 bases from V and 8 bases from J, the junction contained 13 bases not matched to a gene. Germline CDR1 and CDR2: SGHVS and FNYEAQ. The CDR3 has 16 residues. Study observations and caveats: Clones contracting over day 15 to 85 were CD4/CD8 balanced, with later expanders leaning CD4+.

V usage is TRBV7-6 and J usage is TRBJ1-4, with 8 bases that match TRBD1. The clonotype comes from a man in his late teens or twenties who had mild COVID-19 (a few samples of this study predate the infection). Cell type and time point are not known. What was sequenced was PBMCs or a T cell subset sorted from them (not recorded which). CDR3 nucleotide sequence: TGTGCCAGCAGCCCGTCGCAGGGGGCTTCGCAGGAAAAACTGTTTTTT. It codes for CASSPSQGASQEKLFF. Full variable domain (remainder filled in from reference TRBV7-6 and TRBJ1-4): GAGVSQSPRYKVTKRGQDVALRCDPISGHVSLYWYRQALGQGPEFLTYFNYEAQQDKSGLPNDRFSAERPEGSISTLTIQRTEQRDSAMYRCASSPSQGASQEKLFFGSGTQLSVL.